The rows below give T cell receptor beta chains drawn from one sample of a study of T cell responses to AZD1222 COVID-19 vaccine. Repertoires were generated with immunoSEQ multiplex PCR, while TCRdb's copy carries only in-frame clones and drops some. The repertoire holds around 190,000 clones, with roughly 94% as singletons. The sequences come from peripheral blood, collected 28 days after the second AZD1222 dose. These receptors all come from an adult who received the AZD1222 COVID-19 vaccine. Each CDR3 is given with its conserved first and last residue. The D gene is left open where the match is weak. Expanded clones are given a class, and other clones once, few, many or no size at all.

D,J,size,V,DNA,CDR3
.,TRBJ2-1,.,TRBV5-1,TGCGCCAGCACCCTAGGTGGGCCCTACAATGAGCAGTTCTTC,CASTLGGPYNEQFF
.,TRBJ1-1,.,TRBV6-1,TGTGCCAGCAGTGAAGTCCCGGGGACTGAAGCTTTCTTT,CASSEVPGTEAFF
TRBD2,TRBJ2-1,.,TRBV18,TGTGCCAGCTCACCAGGCCTAGCGGGAGGGGGTGAGCAGTTCTTC,CASSPGLAGGGEQFF
TRBD2,TRBJ2-1,once,TRBV5-8,TGTGCCAGCAGCCGACTAGCGGGAGGGCAGAATGAGCAGTTCTTC,CASSRLAGGQNEQFF
TRBD1,TRBJ1-1,.,TRBV2,TGTGCCAGCAGTGCCCCCTTAGGACAGGGGGACACTGAAGCTTTCTTT,CASSAPLGQGDTEAFF
TRBD1,TRBJ2-7,once,TRBV27,TGTGCCAGCAGTTCATTCGGGACAGAGAGGGACGAGCAGTACTTC,CASSSFGTERDEQYF
.,TRBJ1-6,.,TRBV5-1,TGCGCCAGCAGTTTACCGGGGCGGCAGGGCAGTTCACCCCTCCACTTT,CASSLPGRQGSSPLHF
TRBD1,TRBJ2-7,.,TRBV15,TGTGCCACCAGCTTTAAACAGGGGCCCTACGAGCAGTACTTC,CATSFKQGPYEQYF
.,TRBJ2-7,.,TRBV25-1,TGTGCCAGCAGTGTTCAGGGTTACGAGCAGTACTTC,CASSVQGYEQYF
.,TRBJ1-1,.,TRBV7-2,TGTGCCAGCAGCTTCGGGGGTGTGAACACTGAAGCTTTCTTT,CASSFGGVNTEAFF
TRBD2,TRBJ2-1,.,TRBV5-1,TGCGCCAGCAGCGAACAAATGGGACTAGCGGAGAATGAGCAGTTCTTC,CASSEQMGLAENEQFF
.,TRBJ1-1,.,TRBV24-1,TGTGCCACCAGTGATTTCGGGAACACTGAAGCTTTCTTT,CATSDFGNTEAFF
.,TRBJ1-4,.,TRBV9,TGTGCCAGCAGCGTGACCGATGGCGGTAGTGAAAAACTGTTTTTT,CASSVTDGGSEKLFF
.,TRBJ1-1,.,TRBV6-6,TGTGCCAGCAGTTACTCCCCCTCCGGGACTGAAGCTTTCTTT,CASSYSPSGTEAFF
.,TRBJ2-7,.,TRBV29-1,TGCAGCGTTGAACCTGACAACTCCTACGAGCAGTACTTC,CSVEPDNSYEQYF
.,TRBJ1-1,.,TRBV9,TGTGCCACAAGACCACTTTTAGGTGAAGCTTTCTTT,CATRPLLGEAFF
.,TRBJ1-6,.,TRBV2,TGTGCCAGTCGCGGGACGGAGAATTCACCCCTCCACTTT,CASRGTENSPLHF
TRBD2,TRBJ2-7,.,TRBV19,TGTGCCAGTAGTCCCTACCTGCCCGGACTAGTCCTGAGCAACGAGCAGTACTTC,CASSPYLPGLVLSNEQYF
.,TRBJ2-7,.,TRBV3-1/TRBV3-2,TGTGCCAGCAGCCTACGAAGGCGACCTCCTTCCCACGAGCAGTACTTC,CASSLRRRPPSHEQYF
.,TRBJ2-2,.,TRBV27,TGTGCCAGCACGGCCCTGTTGGCCGGGGAGCTGTTTTTT,CASTALLAGELFF
TRBD1,TRBJ2-7,once,TRBV6-5,TGTGCCAGCAGTAGAGGGACAGAGTACGAGCAGTACTTC,CASSRGTEYEQYF
TRBD1,TRBJ2-7,.,TRBV7-9,TGTGCCAGCAGCCATCAGCTCGGACAGGTCTACGAGCAGTACTTC,CASSHQLGQVYEQYF
TRBD1,TRBJ2-5,once,TRBV12-3/TRBV12-4,TGTGCCAGCAGCCGAACAGGGGAAGAGACCCAGTACTTC,CASSRTGEETQYF
.,TRBJ2-4,.,TRBV6-2/TRBV6-3,TGTGCCAGCAGTTACACGGGGACAGCCAAAAACATTCAGTACTTC,CASSYTGTAKNIQYF
.,TRBJ1-4,.,TRBV10-3,TGTGCCATCAGTGACAGCAAAAATGAAAAACTGTTTTTT,CAISDSKNEKLFF
TRBD1,TRBJ2-1,.,TRBV9,TGTGCCAGCAGCGAATGGGGACAGTACAATGAGCAGTTCTTC,CASSEWGQYNEQFF
.,TRBJ1-1,.,TRBV6-5,TGTGCCAGCAGTTACTCGGAGGGGAACACTGAAGCTTTCTTT,CASSYSEGNTEAFF
.,TRBJ1-4,once,TRBV6-6,TGTGCCAGCAGTTACTCCCTCGGAGGTGAACTGTTTTTT,CASSYSLGGELFF
.,TRBJ2-5,.,TRBV5-6,TGTGCCAGCAGCTTGGTCCAAGAGACCCAGTACTTC,CASSLVQETQYF
TRBD1,TRBJ1-1,.,TRBV9,TGTGCCAGCAGCGGACAGGGTCGTAACACTGAAGCTTTCTTT,CASSGQGRNTEAFF
.,TRBJ1-5,.,TRBV19,TGTGCCAGTAGTATGGGGGATCAGCCCCAGCATTTT,CASSMGDQPQHF
.,TRBJ2-2,.,TRBV18,TGTGCCAGCTCACCACAGGGGTCCCAGGTCACCGGGGAGCTGTTTTTT,CASSPQGSQVTGELFF
TRBD1,TRBJ1-6,.,TRBV12-3/TRBV12-4,TGTGCCACCCTGGGACAGGGTAATTCACCCCTCCACTTT,CATLGQGNSPLHF